The present TCR beta chain was sequenced within a study of CD8 T cells in ankylosing spondylitis. TCRdb recomputed calls from the 5' RACE reads with MiXCR, one row per CDR3 protein. The data show about 400,000 distinct CDR3 sequences, roughly 20% seen once. The source of this sequence is a male donor with ankylosing spondylitis or in good health (not recorded which). The source material was blood, either unsorted or a sorted T cell fraction (not recorded which).

This chain's CDR3 is CASNQGTVGPWDTQYF. For the CDR3, the DNA is TGTGCCAGCAATCAAGGCACAGTGGGTCCCTGGGATACGCAGTATTTT. J is TRBJ2-3 and V is TRBV6-1; D is uncertain. This CDR3 is built from 16 residues. The V and J ends lost 7 bases and 6 bases respectively, with 23 bases between them. CDR1 MNHNS and CDR2 SASEGT come from the germline V gene.